In its sample, the clone carrying this T cell receptor (beta chain) was seen a few times. This sample stems from a study of T-cell reconstitution after alpha-beta-depleted transplantation in children. The CDR3 is 13 residues long. The ends lost 4 bases at V and 4 bases at J; junction bases unmatched: 2. Germline V lookup: CDR1 SNHLY, CDR2 FYNNEI. A TCRbeta library incorporating unique molecular identifiers was prepared. TCRdb reprocessed the PCR reads with MiXCR, giving one entry per CDR3 protein. Of about 350,000 distinct CDR3 sequences listed, approximately 12% were seen once; the top ten hold approximately 4.2%.

The clonotype originates from a human donor who donated a stem cell graft to a child with Fanconi anemia. Specimen: PBMCs, collected from the stem cell graft. The rearrangement joins TRBV2 to TRBJ1-1, with 8 bases lining up with TRBD1. The CDR3 reads CASSADRVTEAFF. The CDR3 coding sequence is TGTGCCAGCAGTGCGGACAGGGTCACTGAAGCTTTCTTT.